One sample yielded the 5 T cell receptor beta chains listed below, sequenced in a study of vaccination and CD4 T cells after COVID-19. Treatment given: roughly nine-day PBMC culture with coronavirus spike peptide pools or control peptides (ViraFEST assay). No antigen is known for these receptors. Cultured CD4+ T cells had their DNA profiled by the Oncomine TCR Beta short-read assay. TCRdb re-analysed the PCR reads in MiXCR, keeping a single row per CDR3 protein. There are fewer than 15,000 distinct CDR3 sequences in the sample; around 50% occur only once, and roughly 18% lies in the top ten. Here the sequenced sample was cultured CD4+ T cells from blood, taken after SARS-CoV-2 vaccination. The receptors derive from a human donor with COVID-19.

J is TRBJ1-5 and V is TRBV6-2 or TRBV6-3; a weak D match, TRBD1 (5 bases). The V gene lost 4 bases and the J gene lost 6 bases, with 10 bases spanning the gap. The CDR3 runs 13 residues. CDR1 MNHEY and CDR2 SVGEGT come from the germline V gene. For the CDR3, the DNA is TGTGCCAGCAGTTCGGGGCGGCTTCAGCCCCAGCATTTT. Protein sequence: CASSSGRLQPQHF.

This sequence joins TRBV19 and TRBJ2-5, with 16 bases matching TRBD2. Germline CDR1 LNHDA, CDR2 SQIVND (reference sequence). The CDR3 runs 16 residues. The trim removed 5 bases at V and 10 bases at J, leaving 10 bases unmatched. The DNA of the CDR3 is TGTGCCAGTAGTGAGGGACTAGCGGGGGGGAAACGGGGCCAGTACTTC. Protein product: CASSEGLAGGKRGQYF.

This rearrangement joins TRBV6-1 to TRBJ2-3; a weak D match, TRBD1 (8 bases). The CDR3 totals 14 residues. The V and J ends lost 8 bases and 1 base respectively, with 13 bases between them. The germline CDR1 and CDR2 sequences are MNHNS and SASEGT. Here the CDR3 DNA reads TGTGCCAGCGGGGAGGGACAGGGCACAGATACGCAGTATTTT. Amino acid sequence: CASGEGQGTDTQYF.

This chain links TRBV19 with TRBJ2-5, with D possibly TRBD1 on 6 matching bases. Germline CDR1 reads LNHDA; CDR2 reads SQIVND (reference sequence). The V end lost 1 base, the J end lost 1 base, and 10 bases lay between the germline ends. The CDR3 length is 15 residues. The CDR3 coding sequence is TGTGCCAGTAGTATAGTGCAGGGGACCCAAGAGACCCAGTACTTC. Its protein product is CASSIVQGTQETQYF.

This clonotype was seen a single time. The V gene is TRBV7-9, the J gene TRBJ2-1; 7 bases agree with TRBD2. This CDR3 is built from 14 residues. Germline V CDR1 and CDR2: SEHNR, FQNEAQ (reference sequence). Losses at the gene ends were 0 bases for V and 6 bases for J; bases not matched to a gene: 2. DNA for the CDR3: TGTGCCAGCAGCTTAGCGGGGGGGTCCAATGAGCAGTTCTTC. It translates to CASSLAGGSNEQFF.